This TCR beta chain was recorded in a study of blood T cell repertoires in COVID-19. Study-wide context: From T cells, B-cell-depleted T cells, or PBMCs came the material, which was cDNA or gDNA.

Profiling relied on immunoSEQ multiplex PCR, and the TCRdb table lists in-frame clones only, not all of them. Of 350,000 to 450,000 clones in the sample, approximately 89% are singletons; the top ten hold approximately 2.4%. Trimming removed 2 bases from V and 11 bases from J; junction bases left unmatched: 8. The V gene's germline CDR1 is SEHNR and CDR2 FQNEAQ (reference sequence). This CDR3 is built from 14 residues. In Seattle, patients joined the study during active infection and were tracked longitudinally. This clone was found a few times. This rearrangement joins TRBV7-9 to TRBJ1-4; the match to TRBD1 covers 7 bases. The sequencing sample was made of peripheral blood. The source of this sequence is a woman aged 60-70 years with COVID-19, enrolled during active disease. The CDR3 region is CASSLLAGGTKLFF. The CDR3 bases are TGTGCCAGCAGCTTATTGGCAGGGGGGACTAAACTGTTTTTT.